This T cell receptor beta chain originates from a study of cytomegalovirus exposure and HLA in healthy donors. Study-wide background: Of some 410 genotyped donors, about 81% grouped in the Caucasian-associated ancestry cluster. Overall study findings and caveats: Data from an earlier analysis indicated that most TCR beta V segments were productive either about 90% or about 30% of the time. Published work reported that the classifier diagnosed cytomegalovirus status with high specificity and sensitivity.

60 Vbeta and 13 Jbeta primers were used in PCR. TCRdb keeps only in-frame clones here, not all; method: immunoSEQ multiplex PCR. The sample consists of around 99,000 clones, roughly 80% of them appearing once. Points on this clone: The antigen is not known.

This CDR3 has 12 residues. Germline values: CDR1 ENHRY, CDR2 SYGVKD. V was cut by 5 bases and J by 3 bases, with 8 bases left in between. This sequence originates from a woman aged 50 to 60 in good health and CMV-seropositive. This chain uses TRBV10-3 with TRBJ2-7; D possibly corresponds to TRBD1 (5 bases). Source material: PBMCs. The CDR3 sequence is CAISITGYEQYF. DNA of the CDR3: TGTGCCATCAGTATCACAGGCTACGAGCAGTACTTC.